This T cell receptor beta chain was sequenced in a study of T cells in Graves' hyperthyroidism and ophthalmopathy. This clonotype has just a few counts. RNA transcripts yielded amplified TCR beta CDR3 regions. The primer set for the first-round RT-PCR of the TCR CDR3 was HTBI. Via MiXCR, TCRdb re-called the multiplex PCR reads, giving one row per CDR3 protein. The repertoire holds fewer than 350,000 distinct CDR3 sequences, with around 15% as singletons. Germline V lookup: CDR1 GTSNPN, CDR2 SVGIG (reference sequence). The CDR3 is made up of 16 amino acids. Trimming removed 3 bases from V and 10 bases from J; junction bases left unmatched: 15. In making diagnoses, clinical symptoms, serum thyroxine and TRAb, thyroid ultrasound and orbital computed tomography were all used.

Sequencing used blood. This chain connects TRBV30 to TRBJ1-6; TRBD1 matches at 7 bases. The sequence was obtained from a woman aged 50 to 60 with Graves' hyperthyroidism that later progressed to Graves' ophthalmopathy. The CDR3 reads CAWSIGGGGEGSPLHF. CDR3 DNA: TGTGCCTGGAGCATAGGGGGAGGGGGCGAGGGATCACCCCTCCACTTT.